The subject of this entry is one TCR beta chain. Its antigen is unknown. The input lacks base qualities; no much larger clone sits a single base away. This record belongs to a study of shared clonotypes between healthy human individuals (dated by TCRdb to 2018 to 2020). For the study in its entirety: The cohort comprised a couple of women and a few men aged 18 to 49 years. For each donor, three plates each were used for CD4 naive and CD4 memory, two plates were used for CD8 naive, and one plate was used for CD8 memory. To estimate repertoire size and how much clonotypes are shared between individuals, the study performed deep sequencing of blood TCR repertoires from roughly five healthy adults. To increase sequencing depth and limit assay-specific biases, different laboratories used diverse techniques to prepare libraries and sequence TCR repertoires. Per donor, leukapheresis produced somewhere between about 0.8 and 9.5 billion PBMCs. Beyond this particular receptor, the publication reports: Based on pairwise subsampling, the degree of clonotype sharing among donors was expected to be affected by sequencing depth. Compared with non-shared clonotypes, clonotypes shared by all four sorted-subset donors had higher generation probabilities. Sampling was restricted to blood, and TCR repertoires in tissue are likely to differ from TCR repertoires in blood. Incomplete sequencing was indicated by rarefaction of sorted-subset datasets, despite the large sequencing depth. Naive subsets generally had larger estimated clonotype richness than memory subsets did. Because the study included a small number of donors, the genetic and exposure-history diversity represented was limited. When four donors were compared, the shared fraction of clonotypes was 5% to 6.5% for naive CD4, 3.5% for naive CD8, 2.3% for memory CD4, and roughly 0.43% for memory CD8.

Healthy HIV-negative adults with no recently reported acute infections or vaccinations were included as donors. All donors were Caucasian adults living in Nashville, Tennessee, USA. Magnetic negative selection was used to enrich CD4+ T cells, after which naive cells were positively selected on CD45RA and the negative fraction became the memory subset. After blood collection by leukapheresis, PBMCs were isolated using Ficoll-Histopaque density gradient centrifugation and then cryopreserved in the vapor phase of liquid nitrogen. Analytical flow cytometry was used to check the purity and quantity of each magnetically sorted T cell population. Genomic DNA was isolated from each sorted fraction and quantified by UV absorbance on a Nanodrop 2000c. Using the deep immunoSEQ assay, TCR CDR3 regions were amplified from genomic DNA by multiplex PCR. Extracted genomic DNA from each cell subset was distributed evenly across all wells of several immunoSEQ 96-well plates, and each plate was treated as a replicate. For sorted subsets, approximately 0.2 ug of genomic DNA, equivalent to tens of thousands of T cell genomes, went into each replicate PCR. Purified libraries were quantified with a Qubit 3.0 fluorometer, sized on a Bioanalyzer 2100, and re-quantified with the KAPA Library Quantification kit. Every immunoSEQ 96-well plate was sequenced on a dedicated single-read 150-cycle Illumina NextSeq 550 flow cell. On the authors' methods: Because the immunoSEQ output held only junctional sequences and lacked quality scores, the filtering could not match the filtering applied to full-length reads. Sequences were annotated with PyIR, a Python wrapper for IgBLAST v1.9, using IMGT germline references to assign V/J genes and CDR3. Reads were removed for weak V/J assignments (E-value above 1e-6), missing CDR3, stop codons, out-of-frame junctions, or ambiguous translated residues. V3J clonotypes were defined by identical inferred V gene, J gene, and CDR3 amino acid sequence. The percentage overlap between two repertoires was calculated by dividing the number of shared unique clonotypes by the size of the smaller repertoire. Three approaches were used to assess repertoire richness: RTK rarefaction, the Chao1 estimator, and Recon v2.1 estimates of unobserved clonotypes. For all TCRbeta clonotypes obtained by the gDNA method from a handful of donors, generation probabilities were computed with OLGA. The clones in this table, taken by TCRdb from immuneACCESS, are in-frame only. Not every clone is retained; where verified, under half of the shortfall comes from an unresolved V gene, and the cause of the rest is unknown. V and J calls and clone size are those listed in that table; D and trimming were worked out from the DNA. The sample table records some 2 million clones; 85% to 95% of these occur just once. The ten biggest clones cover 0.13% of the sample.

CDR1 and CDR2, per the germline V gene (reference sequence), are SEHNR and FQNEAQ. Spanning cysteine to phenylalanine, the CDR3 consists of 14 amino acids. Just the 42-base CDR3 DNA is kept, in frame starting at base 1. V gives up 1 base and J gives up 0 bases, and the segment between their germline ends measures 4 bases. Sequencing input: naive CD4+ T cells sorted from blood. The cell subset or site tag for this specimen amounts to: CD45RA+ positively selected. The chain links TRBV7-9 with TRBJ2-4; confidence is insufficient to name the D gene. The TCR comes from a man aged 18-30 years in good health. The CDR3 amino acid sequence is: CASSLDLAKNIQYF. The nucleotide sequence reads TGTGCCAGCAGCTTAGATCTAGCCAAAAACATTCAGTACTTC.